This T cell receptor beta chain is drawn from a study of cytomegalovirus exposure and HLA in healthy donors. Study results and caveats: Rarity characterized most TCR sequences, yet some public TCRs appeared in many donors. As confirmed in vitro, a few CMV-associated chains were specific for CMV antigens. The study reported that TCR beta sequences accurately predicted HLA-A and HLA-B alleles in most subjects.

About this clone itself: Its antigen is still unknown.

60 Vbeta and 13 Jbeta primers were used in PCR. Here immunoSEQ multiplex PCR was the method, and the copy in TCRdb shows in-frame clones only, minus some. Here the sample spans about 130,000 clones, about two thirds being singletons. Per the germline V gene, CDR1 is SEHNR and CDR2 is FQNEAQ (reference sequence). The ends lost 5 bases at V and 9 bases at J; junction bases unmatched: 7. The CDR3 consists of 14 residues. The rearrangement links TRBV7-9 to TRBJ1-6; TRBD1 agrees at 7 bases. The sequenced sample was PBMCs. The clonotype was recovered from an older woman in good health and CMV-seropositive. The CDR3 here is CASSDRDQGSPLHF. In DNA form, the CDR3 reads TGTGCCAGCAGCGACAGGGATCAAGGTTCACCCCTCCACTTT.